The next 11 T cell receptor beta chains were all read from a single sample in a study of cytomegalovirus exposure and HLA in healthy donors. In the PCR, 60 Vbeta and 13 Jbeta primers were used. TCRdb's table, derived via immunoSEQ multiplex PCR, lists solely in-frame clones and lacks some. This listing includes approximately 120,000 clones. The specimen was PBMCs. The receptors originated from a man under 40 in good health and CMV-seronegative.

V gene TRBV28 combines with J gene TRBJ1-6; D gene uncertain. The CDR3 sequence is 17 residues long. V was shortened by 2 bases and J by 10 bases, with 21 bases between the two germline ends. The V gene's germline CDR1 is MDHEN and CDR2 SYDVKM. DNA of the CDR3: TGTGCCAGCAGTTTAGTGGGGAGCCAATTAGGAAAATCACCCCTCCACTTT. Protein sequence: CASSLVGSQLGKSPLHF.

The rearrangement links TRBV19 to TRBJ2-2; 7 nucleotides line up with TRBD2. The germline gives CDR1 LNHDA, CDR2 SQIVND (reference sequence). The CDR3 totals 17 residues. V lost 0 bases and J lost 1; bases outside the gene matches: 5. CDR3 in amino acids: CASSIDLGGRNTGELFF. The CDR3 DNA reads as TGTGCCAGTAGTATAGATCTGGGGGGGAGGAACACCGGGGAGCTGTTTTTT. Using reference TRBV19 and TRBJ2-2 for the parts outside the CDR3, the full variable domain is DGGITQSPKYLFRKEGQNVTLSCEQNLNHDAMYWYRQDPGQGLRLIYYSQIVNDFQKGDIAEGYSVSREKKESFPLTVTSAQKNPTAFYLCASSIDLGGRNTGELFFGEGSRLTVL.

This chain joins TRBV11-3 and TRBJ2-7, with D unclear. V was pared by 1 base and J by 3 bases, with 4 bases between. The CDR3 loop spans 12 amino acids. In germline, CDR1 is SGHNT, CDR2 YENEEA. CDR3 nucleotides: TGTGCCAGCAGCTTAGCAGGCTACGAGCAGTACTTC. Its protein product is CASSLAGYEQYF.

The rearrangement joins TRBV7-8 to TRBJ2-3; possibly TRBD2 for D (5 bases). V dropped 6 bases and J dropped 6 bases, with 22 bases sitting between them. This CDR3 has 16 amino acids. From germline, CDR1 is SGHVS and CDR2 FQNEAQ. The CDR3 region is CASRRTRAAAMDTQYF. The CDR3 DNA reads as TGTGCCAGCAGGCGGACCCGAGCGGCGGCTATGGATACGCAGTATTTT.

The chain links TRBV9 to TRBJ1-2; TRBD1 aligns across 7 bases. This CDR3 contains 13 residues. Germline values: CDR1 SGDLS, CDR2 YYNGEE. With V trimmed by 3 bases and J by 4 bases, 3 bases remained unmatched. This chain's CDR3 is CASSGRTGYGYTF. The CDR3 DNA is TGTGCCAGCAGCGGACGGACAGGCTATGGCTACACCTTC.

The chain combines TRBV5-4 with TRBJ2-7; no firm D call. This CDR3 has 12 amino acids. Per the germline V gene, CDR1 is SGHNT and CDR2 is YYREEE (reference sequence). V gave up 4 bases and J gave up 7 bases, with 12 bases separating them. The CDR3 reads CASSRLEEEQYF. CDR3 bases: TGTGCCAGCAGCCGCCTCGAGGAAGAGCAGTACTTC.

The chain uses TRBV6-5 and TRBJ1-2; possibly TRBD1 for D (5 bases). Germline V gives CDR1 MNHEY, CDR2 SVGAGI. The CDR3 loop spans 11 amino acids. V was clipped by 8 bases and J by 8 bases, with 12 bases between them. The CDR3 coding sequence is TGTGCCAGCGGGGGGGGAGAAGGCTACACCTTC. Translating gives CASGGGEGYTF.

The V call is TRBV18, the J call TRBJ2-5; TRBD2 agrees at 7 bases. The better agreement between TRBJ2-7 and the DNA end casts doubt on the J call. The CDR3 is 12 amino acids. Germline values: CDR1 KGHSH, CDR2 LQKENI. CDR3 coding DNA: TGTGCCACCGGGGGGACTGACTACGAGCAGTACTTC. The encoded protein is CATGGTDYEQYF.

The genes are TRBV27 and TRBJ2-7, with D maybe TRBD1 (6 bases). CDR1 is MNHEY and CDR2 is SMNVEV in the germline V gene (reference sequence). V lost 6 bases to trimming and J lost 3 bases, with 6 bases between them. CDR3 length: 11 amino acids. CDR3 amino acids: CASSRGYEQYF. CDR3 in DNA: TGTGCCAGCAGCAGGGGCTACGAGCAGTACTTC.

V is TRBV5-4 and J is TRBJ2-3; 7 positions match TRBD2. Germline assignment: CDR1 SGHNT and CDR2 YYREEE (reference sequence). CDR3 length equals 14 residues. V shed 4 bases, J shed 2 bases, and the junction held 4 bases outside the gene matches. This CDR3 reads CASSLAVLTDTQYF. The CDR3, as DNA: TGTGCCAGCAGCCTAGCGGTCCTCACAGATACGCAGTATTTT. The complete variable domain, with remaining parts taken from reference TRBV5-4 and TRBJ2-3, reads ETGVTQSPTHLIKTRGQQVTLRCSSQSGHNTVSWYQQALGQGPQFIFQYYREEENGRGNFPPRFSGLQFPNYSSELNVNALELDDSALYLCASSLAVLTDTQYFGPGTRLTVL.

The rearrangement joins TRBV29-1 to TRBJ1-2; 7 nucleotides line up with TRBD1. The germline V gene encodes CDR1 SQVTM and CDR2 ANQGSEA. There are 13 residues in the CDR3. V lost 1 base, J lost 4 bases, and 3 bases stayed unmatched. DNA of the CDR3: TGCAGCGTTGAAGTAGGGGGCGGCTATGGCTACACCTTC. Its translation: CSVEVGGGYGYTF.